Following are 22 T cell receptor beta chains from one sample sequenced in a study of response to subunit inactivated influenza vaccine. TCRdb analysed the RT-PCR reads with MiXCR anew, one entry per CDR3 protein. The sample includes hundreds of thousands of distinct CDR3 sequences, 16% of them seen just once. Source: CD4+ T cells sorted from PBMCs, taken roughly 24 months after vaccination. The receptors shown here come from a man between 45 and 75 years old who received an inactivated influenza vaccine.

Only one count was recorded for this clonotype. V and J are TRBV2 and TRBJ2-6; no reliable D call. V was pared by 6 bases and J by 2 bases, with 8 bases between. The CDR3 sequence is 14 residues long. CDR1 and CDR2 (germline): SNHLY, FYNNEI. The CDR3 protein is CASSSRTGANVLTF. The CDR3 nucleotides read TGTGCCAGCAGCTCTCGGACTGGGGCCAACGTCCTGACTTTC.

V is TRBV10-2 and J is TRBJ1-1; 9 bases are a match to TRBD1. The CDR3 is 14 amino acids. The germline CDR1 and CDR2 sequences are WSHSY and SAAADI. The junction had 7 bases not matched to a gene; V was cut back by 6 bases and J by 5 bases. The CDR3 loop reads CASREGGQGTEAFF. In DNA form, the CDR3 reads TGCGCCAGCAGGGAAGGGGGACAGGGAACTGAAGCTTTCTTT.

This clonotype has a handful of counts. The chain combines TRBV5-1 with TRBJ2-1; D may be TRBD2 (6 bases). The length of the CDR3 is 15 residues. Per the germline V gene, CDR1 is SGHRS and CDR2 is YFSETQ. V dropped 4 bases and J dropped 0 bases, with 11 bases sitting between them. CDR3 residues: CASSGGIDSYNEQFF. The CDR3 DNA reads TGCGCCAGCAGCGGAGGGATTGACTCCTACAATGAGCAGTTCTTC.

V and J are TRBV6-6 and TRBJ1-2; 7 nucleotides line up with TRBD1. The CDR3 spans 13 residues. Germline CDR1 and CDR2: MNHNY and SVGAGI (reference sequence). With V trimmed by 3 bases and J by 6 bases, 4 bases remained unmatched. Here the CDR3 reads CASSYQGGDGYTF. CDR3 nucleotide sequence: TGTGCCAGCAGTTATCAAGGGGGCGATGGCTACACCTTC.

This clonotype has a handful of counts. The rearrangement joins TRBV12-3 or TRBV12-4 to TRBJ2-1; 12 nucleotides agree with TRBD2. This CDR3 has 16 residues. The V segment lost 7 bases and the J segment 0 bases; nucleotides outside the gene matches: 4. DNA of the CDR3: TGTGCCAGCATTGGACTAGCGGGAAACTCCTACAATGAGCAGTTCTTC. It encodes CASIGLAGNSYNEQFF.

In nucleotides, the CDR3 is TGTGCCACCAGTGAGCCAGGACTAGCGGTGAGCACAGATACGCAGTATTTT. It yields the protein CATSEPGLAVSTDTQYF. The rearrangement links TRBV24-1 to TRBJ2-3, with 10 bases aligning to TRBD2. CDR3 length: 17 residues. The V gene's germline CDR1 is KGHDR and CDR2 SFDVKD. V lost 4 bases, J lost 0 bases, and 6 bases stayed unmatched.

The chain carries TRBV2 and TRBJ2-1, with 8 bases aligning to TRBD2. The CDR3 covers 15 residues. Germline loops: CDR1 SNHLY, CDR2 FYNNEI. With 2 bases clipped from V and 2 bases from J, the junction kept 2 bases outside the gene matches. This CDR3 is CASSEQAGAYNEQFF. The CDR3 nucleotides are TGTGCCAGCAGTGAACAAGCGGGAGCCTACAATGAGCAGTTCTTC.

This clonotype was counted a few times. The rearrangement links TRBV19 to TRBJ2-3; 8 bases match TRBD1. V was pared by 5 bases and J by 1 base, with 5 bases of the junction left unmatched. This CDR3 has 15 amino acids. Germline values: CDR1 LNHDA, CDR2 SQIVND (reference sequence). The CDR3 region is CASSQTGGRTDTQYF. The CDR3 DNA follows: TGTGCCAGTAGTCAAACAGGGGGGCGCACAGATACGCAGTATTTT.

This clonotype was recorded a few times. V gene TRBV20-1 combines with J gene TRBJ1-2; 8 bases agree with TRBD1. The V and J ends lost 0 bases and 4 bases, in that order; junction bases with no gene match: 13. The CDR3 sequence is 17 residues long. Germline loops: CDR1 DFQATT, CDR2 SNEGSKA (reference sequence). CDR3: CSARDAGGASLSYGYTF. CDR3 DNA: TGCAGTGCTAGAGACGCAGGGGGCGCCAGTCTTAGCTATGGCTACACCTTC.

This clonotype was seen more than once but under ten times. The rearrangement joins TRBV7-9 to TRBJ1-5, with 9 nucleotides matching TRBD1. V lost 5 bases to trimming and J lost 3 bases; unmatched junction nucleotides: 5. This CDR3 comprises 15 residues. Germline lookup yields CDR1 SEHNR and CDR2 FQNEAQ (reference sequence). CDR3 coding DNA: TGTGCCAGCAGCCAGGGACAGGGAAACAATCAGCCCCAGCATTTT. It encodes CASSQGQGNNQPQHF.

The chain has TRBV4-3 and TRBJ2-7; TRBD2 matches 9 bases. The CDR3 spans 16 residues. The V gene end was trimmed by 0 bases and the J gene end by 2 bases; junction bases not matched to a gene: 5. Germline-derived CDR1 and CDR2 are LGHNA and YSLEER. CDR3 nucleotides: TGCGCCAGCAGCCAAGAGGTTAGCGGGAGCCCCTACGAGCAGTACTTC. Protein: CASSQEVSGSPYEQYF.

This clonotype occurred a few times. The chain combines TRBV30 with TRBJ2-2, with D possibly TRBD1 on 6 matching bases. CDR1 and CDR2 (germline): GTSNPN, SVGIG (reference sequence). V dropped 4 bases and J dropped 5 bases, with 20 bases sitting between them. The CDR3 extends over 16 amino acids. The CDR3 DNA sequence: TGTGCCTGGACCCCTGGTGGCAGGGGTTCTACCGGGGAGCTGTTTTTT. This codes for CAWTPGGRGSTGELFF.

This clonotype was observed a few times. The rearrangement uses TRBV7-2 and TRBJ2-3; 8 nucleotides line up with TRBD1. Germline V gene data show CDR1 as SGHTA and CDR2 as FQGNSA. The V gene end was trimmed by 4 bases and the J gene end by 8 bases; junction bases not matched to a gene: 8. This CDR3 contains 14 residues. Here the CDR3 reads CASSSDRVGGTQYF. CDR3 in DNA: TGTGCCAGCAGCTCGGACAGGGTGGGGGGTACGCAGTATTTT.

This clonotype was counted between two and nine times. J is TRBJ2-4 and V is TRBV20-1; D remains unclear. V lost 1 base and J lost 0, with 10 bases in between. Germline V gene sequence: CDR1 DFQATT, CDR2 SNEGSKA (reference sequence). The length of the CDR3 is 15 residues. CDR3 sequence: CSARGELLAKNIQYF. The CDR3, as DNA: TGCAGTGCTAGAGGCGAACTACTAGCCAAAAACATTCAGTACTTC.

The chain has TRBV7-3 and TRBJ2-7; 14 bases are a match to TRBD2. The CDR3 has 15 residues. The J segment lost 3 bases and the V segment lost 5 bases, leaving 3 bases of the junction unmatched. Germline-derived CDR1 and CDR2 are SGHTA and FQGTGA. The CDR3: CASSRLAGGDYEQYF. The CDR3, as DNA: TGTGCCAGCAGCCGACTAGCGGGAGGGGACTACGAGCAGTACTTC.

The chain recombines TRBV9 with TRBJ2-2; D may match TRBD1 or TRBD2 (6 bases each). The CDR3 spans 14 residues. The V end was cut by 5 bases, the J end by 3 bases, with 11 bases between. Looked up from germline, CDR1 is SGDLS and CDR2 is YYNGEE. The DNA of the CDR3 is TGTGCCAGCAGAAGGGGGGCCGACACCGGGGAGCTGTTTTTT. The encoded protein is CASRRGADTGELFF.

The rearrangement links TRBV30 to TRBJ2-3, with 7 positions matching TRBD1. V lost 3 bases and J lost 2; bases outside the gene matches: 5. Germline CDR1 is GTSNPN and CDR2 is SVGIG (reference sequence). This CDR3 has 14 amino acids. The CDR3 loop is CAWRPGQYTDTQYF. The CDR3 coding sequence is TGTGCCTGGAGACCGGGACAGTACACAGATACGCAGTATTTT.

This chain connects TRBV21-1 to TRBJ2-4. TRBV21-1 is classified as a pseudogene. This CDR3 region has 12 residues. CDR3 in DNA: TGTGCCAGCGCTCCAGCCAAAAACATTCAGTACTTC. Translation gives CASAPAKNIQYF.

Many counts were recorded for this clonotype. The V and J genes are TRBV7-2 and TRBJ1-2; D unresolved. V was shortened by 1 base and J by 4 bases, with 7 bases between the two germline ends. Germline-derived CDR1 and CDR2 are SGHTA and FQGNSA. The CDR3 totals 13 residues. The DNA of the CDR3 is TGTGCCAGCAGCTTAGGGGCCCTCTATGGCTACACCTTC. Translating it yields CASSLGALYGYTF.

This clonotype showed up many times. CDR3 bases: TGTGCCAGCAGCCAGAGGGGGGGGGCCGGGAATGAGCAGTTCTTC. Amino acids: CASSQRGGAGNEQFF. This chain links TRBV3-1 with TRBJ2-1; possible D gene TRBD2, 7 bases. The CDR3 loop spans 15 amino acids. V was cut by 3 bases and J by 7 bases, with 16 bases left in between. CDR1 LGHDT and CDR2 YNNKEL come from the germline V gene (reference sequence).

This clonotype was counted only a few times. The V and J genes are TRBV6-2 or TRBV6-3 and TRBJ2-3, with D possibly matching TRBD2 (6 bases). Germline CDR1 is MNHEY and CDR2 is SVGEGT. V lost 4 bases, J lost 0 bases, and 11 bases lay in between. The CDR3 is made up of 15 amino acids. In nucleotides, the CDR3 is TGTGCCAGCAGTTCCTGGGGGGTTAGCACAGATACGCAGTATTTT. It yields the protein CASSSWGVSTDTQYF.

V and J are TRBV12-3 or TRBV12-4 and TRBJ1-6, with 7 bases aligning to TRBD1. This CDR3 region has 13 residues. The J segment lost 10 bases and the V segment lost 7 bases, leaving 7 bases of the junction unmatched. The CDR3 sequence is CASNQQGTSPLHF. CDR3 bases: TGTGCCAGCAATCAACAGGGGACCTCACCCCTCCACTTT.